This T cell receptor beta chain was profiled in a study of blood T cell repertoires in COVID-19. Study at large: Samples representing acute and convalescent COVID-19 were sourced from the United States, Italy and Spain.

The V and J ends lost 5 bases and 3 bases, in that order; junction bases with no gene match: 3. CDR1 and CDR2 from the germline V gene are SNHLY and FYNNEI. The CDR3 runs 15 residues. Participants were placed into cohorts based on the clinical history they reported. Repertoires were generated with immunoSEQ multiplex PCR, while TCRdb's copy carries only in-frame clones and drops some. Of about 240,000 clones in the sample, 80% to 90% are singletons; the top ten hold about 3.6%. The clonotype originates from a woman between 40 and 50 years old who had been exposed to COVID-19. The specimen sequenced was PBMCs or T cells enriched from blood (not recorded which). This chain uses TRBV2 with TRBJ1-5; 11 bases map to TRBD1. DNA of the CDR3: TGTGCCAGCAGTTGGGACAGGGGGGACAATCAGCCCCAGCATTTT. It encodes CASSWDRGDNQPQHF. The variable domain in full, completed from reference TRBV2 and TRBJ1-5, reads EPEVTQTPSHQVTQMGQEVILRCVPISNHLYFYWYRQILGQKVEFLVSFYNNEISEKSEIFDDQFSVERPDGSNFTLKIRSTKLEDSAMYFCASSWDRGDNQPQHFGDGTRLSIL.